This TCR beta chain is drawn from a study of CD8+ T cells in alopecia areata. The treatment: oral pan-JAK inhibitor, 5-10 mg twice daily. TCR sequencing used cDNA made by reverse transcription of extracted RNA. Measured with immunoSEQ multiplex PCR; TCRdb has only the in-frame clones, and not every one. Of about 200,000 clones listed, approximately 56% are singletons. Study-wide findings and caveats: Expanded CD8+ clones among the top 100, as well as scalp clonality, were significantly decreased by tofacitinib. In blood and scalp, many expanded lesional clones persisted during tofacitinib.

This CDR3 comprises 16 residues. The J segment lost 0 bases and the V segment lost 7 bases, leaving 8 bases of the junction unmatched. Germline loops: CDR1 SQVTM, CDR2 ANQGSEA. In regard to this clone: Its target is unknown.

The material was CD4+ T cells sorted from blood, obtained at week 4, from a patient treated with tofacitinib. The gene calls are TRBV29-1 and TRBJ2-1; 11 nucleotides match TRBD2. The sequence was obtained from a human donor with alopecia areata. For the CDR3, the DNA is TGCAGCGCGACTAGCGGGGACCTAAGCTCCTACAATGAGCAGTTCTTC. Its translation is CSATSGDLSSYNEQFF.